The sequence of this TCR beta chain was determined in a study of blood T cell repertoires in COVID-19. The protocol was immunoSEQ multiplex PCR, while the TCRdb copy is restricted to in-frame clones and leaves out a portion. The sample lists hundreds of thousands of clones, around nine tenths occurring once. The CDR3 length is 15 residues. Germline V CDR1 and CDR2: SGDLS, YYNGEE. V was cut by 3 bases and J by 4 bases, with 13 bases left in between. The J gene is TRBJ2-2, the V gene TRBV9; D perhaps matches TRBD2 (5 bases). The sequence came from a man between 60 and 75 years old who had recovered from COVID-19. The sequenced sample consisted of peripheral blood. The CDR3: CASSERMWGTGELFF. CDR3 sequence (DNA): TGTGCCAGCAGCGAGCGGATGTGGGGCACCGGGGAGCTGTTTTTT.